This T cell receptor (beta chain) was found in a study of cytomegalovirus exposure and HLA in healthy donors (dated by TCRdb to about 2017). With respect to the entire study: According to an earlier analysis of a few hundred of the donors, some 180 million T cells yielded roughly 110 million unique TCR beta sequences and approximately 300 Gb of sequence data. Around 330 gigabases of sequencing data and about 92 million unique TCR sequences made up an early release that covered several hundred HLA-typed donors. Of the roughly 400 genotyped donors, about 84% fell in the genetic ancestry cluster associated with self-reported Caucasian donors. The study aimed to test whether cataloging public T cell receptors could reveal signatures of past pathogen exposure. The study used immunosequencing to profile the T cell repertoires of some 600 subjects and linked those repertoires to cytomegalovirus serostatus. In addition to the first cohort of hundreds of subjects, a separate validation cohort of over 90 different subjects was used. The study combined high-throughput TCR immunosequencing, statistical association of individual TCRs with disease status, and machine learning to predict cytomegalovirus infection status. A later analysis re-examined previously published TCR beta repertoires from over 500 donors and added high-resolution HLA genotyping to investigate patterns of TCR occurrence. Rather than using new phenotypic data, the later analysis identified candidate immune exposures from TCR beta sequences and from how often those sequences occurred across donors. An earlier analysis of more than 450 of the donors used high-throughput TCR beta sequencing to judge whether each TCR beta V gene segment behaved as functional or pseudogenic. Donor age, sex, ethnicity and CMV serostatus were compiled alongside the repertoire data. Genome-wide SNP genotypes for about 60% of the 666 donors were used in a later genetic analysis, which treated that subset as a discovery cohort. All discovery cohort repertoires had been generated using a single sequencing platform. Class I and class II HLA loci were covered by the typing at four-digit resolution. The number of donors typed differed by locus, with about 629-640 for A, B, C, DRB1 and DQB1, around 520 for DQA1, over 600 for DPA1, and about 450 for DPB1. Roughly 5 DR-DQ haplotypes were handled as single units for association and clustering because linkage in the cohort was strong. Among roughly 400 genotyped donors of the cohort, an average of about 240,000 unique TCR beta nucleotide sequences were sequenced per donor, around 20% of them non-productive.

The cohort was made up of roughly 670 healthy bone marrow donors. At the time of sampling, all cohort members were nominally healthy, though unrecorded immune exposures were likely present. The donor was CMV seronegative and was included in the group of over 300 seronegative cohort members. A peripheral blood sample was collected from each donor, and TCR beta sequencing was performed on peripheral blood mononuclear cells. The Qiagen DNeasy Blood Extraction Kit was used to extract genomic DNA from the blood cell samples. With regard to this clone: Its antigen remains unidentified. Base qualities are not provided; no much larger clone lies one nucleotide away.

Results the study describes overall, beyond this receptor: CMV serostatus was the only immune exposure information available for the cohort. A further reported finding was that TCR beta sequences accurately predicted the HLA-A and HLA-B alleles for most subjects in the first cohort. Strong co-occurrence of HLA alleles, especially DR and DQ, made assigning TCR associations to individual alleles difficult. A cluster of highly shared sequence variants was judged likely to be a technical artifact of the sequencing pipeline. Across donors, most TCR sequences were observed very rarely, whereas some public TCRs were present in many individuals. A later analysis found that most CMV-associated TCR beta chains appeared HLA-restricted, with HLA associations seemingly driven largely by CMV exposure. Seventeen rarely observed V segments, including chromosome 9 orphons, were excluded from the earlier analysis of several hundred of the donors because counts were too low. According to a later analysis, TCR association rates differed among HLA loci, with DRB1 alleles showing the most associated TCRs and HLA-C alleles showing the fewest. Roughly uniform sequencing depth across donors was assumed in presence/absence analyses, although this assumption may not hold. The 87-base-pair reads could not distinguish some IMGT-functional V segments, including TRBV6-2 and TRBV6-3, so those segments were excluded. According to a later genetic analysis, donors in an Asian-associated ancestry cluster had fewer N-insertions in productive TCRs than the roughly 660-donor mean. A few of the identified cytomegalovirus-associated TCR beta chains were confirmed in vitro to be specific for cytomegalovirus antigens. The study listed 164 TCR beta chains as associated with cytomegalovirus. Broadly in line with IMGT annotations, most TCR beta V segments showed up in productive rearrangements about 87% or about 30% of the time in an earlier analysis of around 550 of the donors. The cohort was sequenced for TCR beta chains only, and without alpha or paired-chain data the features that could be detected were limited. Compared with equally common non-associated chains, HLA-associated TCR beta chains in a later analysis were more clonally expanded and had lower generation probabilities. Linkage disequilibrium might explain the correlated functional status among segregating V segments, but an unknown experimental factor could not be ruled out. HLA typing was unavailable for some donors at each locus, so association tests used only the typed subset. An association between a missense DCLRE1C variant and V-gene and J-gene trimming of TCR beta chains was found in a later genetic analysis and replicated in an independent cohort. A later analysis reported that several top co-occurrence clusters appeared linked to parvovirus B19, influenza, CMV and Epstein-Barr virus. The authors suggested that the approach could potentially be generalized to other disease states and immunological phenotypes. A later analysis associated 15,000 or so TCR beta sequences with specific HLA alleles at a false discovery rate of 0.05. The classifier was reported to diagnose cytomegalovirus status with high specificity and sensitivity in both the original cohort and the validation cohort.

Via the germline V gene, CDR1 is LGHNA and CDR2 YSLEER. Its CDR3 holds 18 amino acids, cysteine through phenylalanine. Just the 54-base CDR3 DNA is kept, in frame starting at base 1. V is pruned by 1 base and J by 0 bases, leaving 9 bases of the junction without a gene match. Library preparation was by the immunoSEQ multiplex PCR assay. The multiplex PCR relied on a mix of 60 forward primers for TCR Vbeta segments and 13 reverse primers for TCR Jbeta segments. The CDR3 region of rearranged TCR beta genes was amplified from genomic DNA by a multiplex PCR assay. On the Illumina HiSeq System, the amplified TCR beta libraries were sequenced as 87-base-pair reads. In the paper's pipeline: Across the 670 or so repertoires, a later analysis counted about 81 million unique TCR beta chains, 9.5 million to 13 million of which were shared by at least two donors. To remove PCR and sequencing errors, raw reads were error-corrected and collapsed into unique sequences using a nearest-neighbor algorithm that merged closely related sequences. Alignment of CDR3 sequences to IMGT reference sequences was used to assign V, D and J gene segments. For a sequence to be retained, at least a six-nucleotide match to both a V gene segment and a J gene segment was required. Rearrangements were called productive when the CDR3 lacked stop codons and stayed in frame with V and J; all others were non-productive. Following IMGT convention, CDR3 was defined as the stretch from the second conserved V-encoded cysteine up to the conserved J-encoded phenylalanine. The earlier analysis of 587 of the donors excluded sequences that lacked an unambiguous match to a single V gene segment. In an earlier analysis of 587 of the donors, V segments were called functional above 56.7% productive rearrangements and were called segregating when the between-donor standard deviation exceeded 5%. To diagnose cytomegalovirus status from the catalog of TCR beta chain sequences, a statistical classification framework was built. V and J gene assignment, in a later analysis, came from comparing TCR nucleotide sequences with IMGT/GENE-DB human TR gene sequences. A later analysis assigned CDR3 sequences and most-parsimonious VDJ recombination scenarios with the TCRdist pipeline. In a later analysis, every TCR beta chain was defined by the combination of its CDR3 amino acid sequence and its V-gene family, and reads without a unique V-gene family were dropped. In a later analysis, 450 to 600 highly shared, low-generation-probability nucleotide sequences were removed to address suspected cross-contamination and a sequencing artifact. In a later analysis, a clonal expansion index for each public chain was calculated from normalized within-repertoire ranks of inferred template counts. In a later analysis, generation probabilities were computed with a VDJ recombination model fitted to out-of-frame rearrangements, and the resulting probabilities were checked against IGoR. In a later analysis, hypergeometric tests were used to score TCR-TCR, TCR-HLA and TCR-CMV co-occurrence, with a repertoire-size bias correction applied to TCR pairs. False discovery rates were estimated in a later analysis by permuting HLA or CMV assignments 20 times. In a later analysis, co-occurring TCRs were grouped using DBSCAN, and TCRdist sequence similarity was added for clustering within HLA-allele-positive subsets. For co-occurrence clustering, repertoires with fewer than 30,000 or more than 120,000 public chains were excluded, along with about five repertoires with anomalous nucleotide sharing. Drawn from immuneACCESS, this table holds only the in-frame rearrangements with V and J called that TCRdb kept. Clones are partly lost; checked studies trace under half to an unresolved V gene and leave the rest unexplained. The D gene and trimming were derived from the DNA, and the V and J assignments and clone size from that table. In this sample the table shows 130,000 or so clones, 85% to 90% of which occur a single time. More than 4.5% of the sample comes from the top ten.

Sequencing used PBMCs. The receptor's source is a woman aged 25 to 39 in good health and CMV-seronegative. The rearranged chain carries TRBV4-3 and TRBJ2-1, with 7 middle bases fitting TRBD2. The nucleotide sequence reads TGCGCCAGCAGCCAAGCCCCCCTAGCGGTAAGCTCCTACAATGAGCAGTTCTTC. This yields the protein CASSQAPLAVSSYNEQFF.